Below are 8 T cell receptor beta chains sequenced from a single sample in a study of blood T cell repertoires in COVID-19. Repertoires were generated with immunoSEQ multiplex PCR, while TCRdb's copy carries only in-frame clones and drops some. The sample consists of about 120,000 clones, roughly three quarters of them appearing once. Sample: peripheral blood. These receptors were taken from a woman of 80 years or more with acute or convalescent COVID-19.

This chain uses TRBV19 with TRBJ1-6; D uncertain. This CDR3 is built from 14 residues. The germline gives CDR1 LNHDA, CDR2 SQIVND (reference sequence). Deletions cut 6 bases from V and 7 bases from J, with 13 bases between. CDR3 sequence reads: CASRREMGNSPLHF. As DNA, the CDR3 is TGTGCCAGTAGAAGGGAGATGGGGAATTCACCCCTCCACTTT.

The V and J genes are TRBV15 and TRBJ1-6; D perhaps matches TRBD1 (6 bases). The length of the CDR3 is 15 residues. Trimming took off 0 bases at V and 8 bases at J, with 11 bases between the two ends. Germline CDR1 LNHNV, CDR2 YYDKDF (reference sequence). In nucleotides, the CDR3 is TGTGCCACCAGCAGAGACAGGGGTGAAGATTCACCCCTCCACTTT. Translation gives CATSRDRGEDSPLHF.

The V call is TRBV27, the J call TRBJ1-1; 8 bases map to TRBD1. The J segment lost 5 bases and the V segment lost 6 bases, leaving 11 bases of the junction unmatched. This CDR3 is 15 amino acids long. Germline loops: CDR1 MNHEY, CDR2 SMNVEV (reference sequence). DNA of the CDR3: TGTGCCAGCAGACTCCTACAGGGGGGAGGAACTGAAGCTTTCTTT. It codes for CASRLLQGGGTEAFF.

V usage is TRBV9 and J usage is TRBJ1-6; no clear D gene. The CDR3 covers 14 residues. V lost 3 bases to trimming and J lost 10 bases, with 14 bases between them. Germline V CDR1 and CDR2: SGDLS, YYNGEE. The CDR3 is CASSETNGGSPLHF. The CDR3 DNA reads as TGTGCCAGCAGCGAGACGAACGGAGGCTCACCCCTCCACTTT.

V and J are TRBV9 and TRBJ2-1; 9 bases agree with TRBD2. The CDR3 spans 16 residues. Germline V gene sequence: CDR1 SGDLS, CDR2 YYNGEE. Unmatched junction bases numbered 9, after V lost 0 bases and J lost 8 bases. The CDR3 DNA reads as TGTGCCAGCAGCGTAGCTATTAGCGGGAGTATCTATGAGCAGTTCTTC. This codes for CASSVAISGSIYEQFF.

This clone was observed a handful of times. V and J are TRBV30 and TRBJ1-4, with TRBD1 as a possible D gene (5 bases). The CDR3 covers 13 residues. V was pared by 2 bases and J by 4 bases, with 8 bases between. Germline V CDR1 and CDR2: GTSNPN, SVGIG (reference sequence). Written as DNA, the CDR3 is TGTGCCTGGAGTTCAGGGTATAATGAAAAACTGTTTTTT. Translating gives CAWSSGYNEKLFF. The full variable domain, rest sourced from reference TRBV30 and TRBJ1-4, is SQTIHQWPATLVQPVGSPLSLECTVEGTSNPNLYWYRQAAGRGLQLLFYSVGIGQISSEVPQNLSASRPQDRQFILSSKKLLLSDSGFYLCAWSSGYNEKLFFGSGTQLSVL.

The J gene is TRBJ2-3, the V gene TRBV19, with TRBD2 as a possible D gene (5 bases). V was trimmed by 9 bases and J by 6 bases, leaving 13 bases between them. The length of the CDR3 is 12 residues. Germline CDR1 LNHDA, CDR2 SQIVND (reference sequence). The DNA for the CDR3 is TGTGCCAGCTCCCCCGGCGGGGATACGCAGTATTTT. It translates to CASSPGGDTQYF.

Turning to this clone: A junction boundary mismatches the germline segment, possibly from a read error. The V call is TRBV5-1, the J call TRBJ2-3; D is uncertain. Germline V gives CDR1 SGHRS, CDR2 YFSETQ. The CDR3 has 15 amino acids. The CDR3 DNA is TGCGCCAACAGCTTAGAACCGAATCTAGCAGATACGCAGTATTTT. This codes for CANSLEPNLADTQYF.